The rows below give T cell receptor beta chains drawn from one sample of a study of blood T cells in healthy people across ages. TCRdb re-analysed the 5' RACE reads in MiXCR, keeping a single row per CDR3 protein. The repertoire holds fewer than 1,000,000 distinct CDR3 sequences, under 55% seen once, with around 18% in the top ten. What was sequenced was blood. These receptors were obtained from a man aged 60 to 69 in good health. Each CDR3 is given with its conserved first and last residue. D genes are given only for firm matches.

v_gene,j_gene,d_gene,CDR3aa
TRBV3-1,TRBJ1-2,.,CASSQDPGRGEDYGYTF
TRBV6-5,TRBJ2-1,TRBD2,CTSKRLAGGGNNEQFF
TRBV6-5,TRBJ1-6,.,CASSPGGLRSPLHF
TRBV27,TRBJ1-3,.,CASSLTWASSGNTIYF
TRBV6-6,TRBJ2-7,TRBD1,CASSYGTVSSYEQYF
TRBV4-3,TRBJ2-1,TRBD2,CASSQGLADYNEQFF
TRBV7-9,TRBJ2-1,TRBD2,CASRIAGGRTYNEQFF
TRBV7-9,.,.,CASSPEGRYEQYF
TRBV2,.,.,CASRGPGNEQYF
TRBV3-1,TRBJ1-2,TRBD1,CASALTQGANGYTF
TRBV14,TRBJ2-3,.,CASSQGLTTDTQYF
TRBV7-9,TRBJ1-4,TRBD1,CASSSDRGREEKLFF
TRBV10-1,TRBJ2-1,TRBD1,CASSESDRAYYNEQFF
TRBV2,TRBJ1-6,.,CASNTGKGNSPLHF
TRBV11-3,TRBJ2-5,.,CASSLSYSQETQYF
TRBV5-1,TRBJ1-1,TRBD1,CASKTGQESWNTEAFF
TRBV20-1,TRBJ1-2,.,CSAREPNYGYTF
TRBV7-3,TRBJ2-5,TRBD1,CASSRQGGNLYQETQYF
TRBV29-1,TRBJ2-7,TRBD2,CSVLTSVSSYEQYF
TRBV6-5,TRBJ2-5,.,CASSYRGPPETQYF
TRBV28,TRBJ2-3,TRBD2,CASSLGGGAGGRSTDTQYF
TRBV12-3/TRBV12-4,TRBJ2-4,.,CASRPGQSYGQYF
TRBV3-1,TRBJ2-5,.,CASSPPRSETQYF
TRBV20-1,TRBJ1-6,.,CSARGTGLSGSPLHF
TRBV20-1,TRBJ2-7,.,CSALGTGPWGQYF
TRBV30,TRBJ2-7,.,CAWSRGYEQYF
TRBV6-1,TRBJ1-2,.,CASSGIGRYGYTF
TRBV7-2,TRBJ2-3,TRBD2,CASRATLAGTDTQYF
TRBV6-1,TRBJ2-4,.,CASSPTGVNNHNIQYF
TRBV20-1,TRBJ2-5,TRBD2,CSARDRLGAGYNQETQYF
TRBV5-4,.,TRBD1,CASSPGQGAGYEQYF
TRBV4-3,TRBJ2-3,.,CASSQDRRSIASTDTQYF
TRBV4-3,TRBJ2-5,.,CASSQTFRGPLETQYF
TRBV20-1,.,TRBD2,CSARDRLAGVVETQYF
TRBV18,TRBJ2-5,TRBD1,CASSPKGTDQETQYF
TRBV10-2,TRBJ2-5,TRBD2,CASRLTSGQETQYF
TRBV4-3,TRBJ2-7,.,CASSQDGGRGSYEQYF
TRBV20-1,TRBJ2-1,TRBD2,CSARGGMRNEQFF
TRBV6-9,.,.,CASSHSGNEQYF
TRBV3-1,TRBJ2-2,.,CASSVLSGELFF
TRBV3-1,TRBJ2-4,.,CASSQRVQVGIQYF